The T cell receptor (beta chain) under discussion was sequenced for a study of blood T cell repertoires in COVID-19. Study details: Spain, Italy and the United States supplied samples that represented acute and convalescent COVID-19. Nucleic acid was either cDNA or gDNA, and it came from T cells, B-cell-depleted T cells, or PBMCs.

Authors' analysis steps: Reference gene primer amplification gave nucleated cell count estimates. Sequencing was performed with immunoSEQ multiplex PCR; in TCRdb, only in-frame clones are kept and a portion is missing. The V and J calls and clone size are taken from that table; D and trimming were inferred from the DNA. The sample consists of about 240,000 clones, about 80% of them appearing once. V dropped 2 bases and J dropped 4; count of bases not matched to a gene: 2. Germline CDR1 is MNHNY and CDR2 is SVGAGI (reference sequence). The CDR3 spans 15 residues. Sequenced sample: peripheral blood. This sequence originates from an elderly woman with acute or convalescent COVID-19. V is TRBV6-6 and J is TRBJ1-5, with TRBD1 identical over 10 bases. This CDR3 reads CASSYGTGENQPQHF. The CDR3 DNA reads TGTGCCAGCAGTTACGGGACAGGGGAGAATCAGCCCCAGCATTTT.